These 21 T cell receptor beta chains were sequenced from one sample in a study of circulating CD8 cells and anti-PD-1 response in melanoma. The QIAseq Immune Repertoire TCR panel built the libraries from approximately 16 ng of total RNA. MiXCR, run by TCRdb on the reads, gives a single entry per CDR3 protein. The sample table sets out about 82 distinct CDR3 sequences. Sorting of live CD3+CD8+TCRalphabeta+ cells by PD-1 and/or TIGIT gave four subsets. The sample in question was CD8+ T cells from PBMCs, obtained at baseline or after one month of anti-PD-1 therapy (not recorded which). These receptors were obtained from a human donor with melanoma.

This clonotype is labeled as medium-sized. The chain employs TRBV14 and TRBJ2-7; D is ambiguous. The CDR3 totals 16 residues. Germline-derived CDR1 and CDR2 are SGHDN and FVKESK. The germline V and J ends were trimmed by 4 bases and 2 bases, with 18 bases remaining between them. CDR3 nucleotide sequence: TGTGCCAGCAGCCTGCTGGATAAGAAAATAGCCTACGAGCAGTACTTC. Translating gives CASSLLDKKIAYEQYF.

Sample share makes this clonotype large (0.1 to 1%). The V call is TRBV28, the J call TRBJ2-7; tentatively, D is TRBD1 (6 bases). Germline CDR1 reads MDHEN; CDR2 reads SYDVKM. Trimming left V 5 bases short and J 3 bases short, with 14 bases between. This CDR3 has 14 residues. CDR3 bases: TGTGCCAGCAGTCCCCACAGGGCCATCTACGAGCAGTACTTC. It yields the protein CASSPHRAIYEQYF.

This clonotype is large. The chain employs TRBV15 and TRBJ2-1, with D possibly TRBD1 on 5 matching bases. CDR3 length: 16 residues. Germline-derived CDR1 and CDR2 are LNHNV and YYDKDF (reference sequence). V lost 5 bases and J 8 bases, leaving 22 bases between the germline ends. The CDR3 DNA is TGTGCCACCAGCCGTGCATGGGGCGCAGATAGTGATGAGCAGTTCTTC. It specifies CATSRAWGADSDEQFF.

This clonotype is classed as hyperexpanded. CDR3: CASSPVQSSYEQYF. Written as DNA, the CDR3 is TGTGCCAGCAGCCCGGTCCAAAGCTCCTACGAGCAGTACTTC. The chain recombines TRBV2 with TRBJ2-7, with D hard to call. The CDR3 covers 14 residues. Deletions cut 6 bases from V and 0 bases from J, with 12 bases between. Germline V gene sequence: CDR1 SNHLY, CDR2 FYNNEI.

This clonotype is large (0.1 to 1%) in the sample. The chain links TRBV20-1 to TRBJ2-7, with 8 nucleotides matching TRBD1. In germline, CDR1 is DFQATT, CDR2 SNEGSKA (reference sequence). The ends lost 0 bases at V and 3 bases at J; junction bases unmatched: 4. This CDR3 has 14 residues. The CDR3 sequence: CSARDAGGHYEQYF. As DNA, the CDR3 is TGCAGTGCTAGAGACGCAGGGGGCCACTACGAGCAGTACTTC.

By proportion, this clonotype is large. CDR3 nucleotides: TGCAGCGCTTGGGACGCCACTGAAGCTTTCTTT. Amino acid sequence: CSAWDATEAFF. The chain uses TRBV29-1 and TRBJ1-1, with a tentative D call TRBD1 (5 bases). Trimming took 7 bases from V and 4 from J, leaving 10 bases between them. There are 11 residues in the CDR3. Germline V CDR1 and CDR2: SQVTM, ANQGSEA.

This clonotype qualifies as large. V gene TRBV27 combines with J gene TRBJ2-2; 8 nucleotides line up with TRBD2. The CDR3 is 13 residues long. Trimming cost V 5 bases and J 10 bases; bases outside gene matches: 6. Germline values: CDR1 MNHEY, CDR2 SMNVEV (reference sequence). CDR3 sequence: CASSPTSEAELFF. CDR3 coding DNA: TGTGCCAGCAGTCCGACTAGCGAGGCGGAGCTGTTTTTT.

This clonotype is hyperexpanded (1% or more) by share. The CDR3 bases are TGCAGCGTTACAGGGGTTGTGAATGAGCAGTTCTTC. Translating it yields CSVTGVVNEQFF. This sequence joins TRBV29-1 and TRBJ2-1; 7 bases are shared with TRBD1. Germline values: CDR1 SQVTM, CDR2 ANQGSEA. V lost 5 bases, J lost 7 bases, and 5 bases stayed unmatched. The CDR3 has 12 residues.

This clonotype is labeled hyperexpanded. J is TRBJ2-3 and V is TRBV7-3; 8 nucleotides line up with TRBD2. The CDR3 covers 15 residues. Germline values: CDR1 SGHTA, CDR2 FQGTGA. J lost 4 bases, V lost 5 bases, and 8 bases had no gene match. Here the CDR3 reads CASSRLALSADTQYF. The CDR3 DNA is TGTGCCAGCAGCCGACTAGCGCTTTCAGCAGATACGCAGTATTTT. Based on the CDR3 plus reference TRBV7-3 and TRBJ2-3, the full variable domain is GAGVSQTPSNKVTEKGKYVELRCDPISGHTALYWYRQSLGQGPEFLIYFQGTGAADDSGLPNDRFFAVRPEGSVSTLKIQRTERGDSAVYLCASSRLALSADTQYFGPGTRLTVL.

This chain links TRBV28 with TRBJ2-7; a weak D match, TRBD1 (6 bases). In germline, CDR1 is MDHEN, CDR2 SYDVKM. This CDR3 contains 12 residues. The germline V and J ends were trimmed by 8 bases and 0 bases, with 8 bases remaining between them. The CDR3 DNA reads as TGTGCCAGCCGGGACAACTCCTACGAGCAGTACTTC. Its translation is CASRDNSYEQYF.

The rearrangement joins TRBV28 to TRBJ2-7; D is possibly TRBD1 (6 bases). Germline-derived CDR1 and CDR2 are MDHEN and SYDVKM. This CDR3 contains 14 residues. V was clipped by 5 bases and J by 3 bases, with 14 bases between them. The CDR3 reads CASSVHRAIYEQYF. CDR3 sequence (DNA): TGTGCCAGCAGTGTCCACAGGGCCATCTACGAGCAGTACTTC.

This chain connects TRBV7-3 to TRBJ1-1, with D hard to call. Per germline, CDR1 SGHTA and CDR2 FQGTGA. V dropped 3 bases and J dropped 3 bases, with 11 bases sitting between them. The CDR3 extends over 14 amino acids. This chain's CDR3 is CASSLYGSHTEAFF. In nucleotides, the CDR3 is TGTGCCAGCAGCTTGTATGGTAGTCACACTGAAGCTTTCTTT.

Within the sample, this clonotype is hyperexpanded. The chain combines TRBV7-3 with TRBJ2-5; TRBD2 matches 13 bases. Unmatched junction bases numbered 5, after V lost 6 bases and J lost 4 bases. CDR3 length equals 15 residues. Germline loops: CDR1 SGHTA, CDR2 FQGTGA. The CDR3 DNA is TGTGCCAGCAGTAGACTAGCGGGAGGAGTAGAGACCCAGTACTTC. It translates to CASSRLAGGVETQYF.

This clonotype showed up just once. The genes are TRBV27 and TRBJ1-1; TRBD1 might be the D (5 bases). This CDR3 has 13 amino acids. The germline V gene encodes CDR1 MNHEY and CDR2 SMNVEV (reference sequence). V lost 6 bases, J lost 6 bases, and 14 bases lay in between. This CDR3 reads CASRPTGAAEAFF. CDR3 sequence (DNA): TGTGCCAGCAGACCCACAGGAGCAGCTGAAGCTTTCTTT.

This clonotype has only a few counts. The V call is TRBV28, the J call TRBJ2-1, with D possibly TRBD1 on 6 matching bases. Germline CDR1 reads MDHEN; CDR2 reads SYDVKM. The CDR3 is made up of 14 amino acids. V lost 3 bases and J lost 3, with 9 bases in between. CDR3 DNA sequence: TGTGCCAGCAGTTTTGAAGGGGGCTACAATGAGCAGTTCTTC. Amino acids: CASSFEGGYNEQFF.

The chain uses TRBV28 and TRBJ1-1, with a possible D match to TRBD1 (5 bases). V dropped 6 bases and J dropped 1 base, with 12 bases sitting between them. This CDR3 comprises 14 residues. Germline CDR1 MDHEN, CDR2 SYDVKM. The CDR3 sequence is CASSPGGANTEAFF. In DNA, the CDR3 is TGTGCCAGCAGCCCGGGTGGGGCGAACACTGAAGCTTTCTTT.

This clonotype was found a few times. This likely reflects a read error, since a far larger clone is one base away. The rearrangement uses TRBV29-1 and TRBJ2-7; 7 bases fit TRBD1. Germline V CDR1 and CDR2: SQVTM, ANQGSEA. CDR3 length equals 12 residues. V was clipped by 5 bases and J by 7 bases; unmatched bases: 8. CDR3 sequence (DNA): TGCAGCGTTACAGGGGTTGTGAATGAGCAGTACTTC. Its protein product is CSVTGVVNEQYF.

The V call is TRBV14, the J call TRBJ2-1; TRBD2 matches 8 bases. Germline V gene data show CDR1 as SGHDN and CDR2 as FVKESK. There are 16 residues in the CDR3. V trimming: 0 bases; J trimming: 6 bases; junction bases outside the gene matches: 7. CDR3 protein: CASSQDKLAVFNEQFF. In DNA form, the CDR3 reads TGTGCCAGCAGCCAAGATAAACTAGCGGTTTTCAATGAGCAGTTCTTC.

This clonotype qualifies as hyperexpanded. The chain recombines TRBV7-3 with TRBJ2-2; tentative D call: TRBD2 (6 bases). Between the trimmed V and J ends, which lost 5 bases and 4 bases, there was a span of 14 bases. From germline, CDR1 is SGHTA and CDR2 FQGTGA. This CDR3 region has 15 residues. The chain's CDR3 is CASSRLARGTGELFF. The CDR3 nucleotides read TGTGCCAGCAGCCGGCTAGCGAGAGGCACCGGGGAGCTGTTTTTT. The whole variable domain, remainder taken from reference TRBV7-3 and TRBJ2-2, is GAGVSQTPSNKVTEKGKYVELRCDPISGHTALYWYRQSLGQGPEFLIYFQGTGAADDSGLPNDRFFAVRPEGSVSTLKIQRTERGDSAVYLCASSRLARGTGELFFGEGSRLTVL.

This clonotype is deemed hyperexpanded. The chain recombines TRBV18 with TRBJ2-5, with D perhaps assigned TRBD1 or TRBD2 (5 bases each). CDR3 length: 18 amino acids. V was trimmed by 0 bases and J by 2 bases, leaving 19 bases between them. Per germline, CDR1 KGHSH and CDR2 LQKENI. As DNA, the CDR3 is TGTGCCAGCTCACCACCAGTCGGGACCGGGGTCTTTCAAGAGACCCAGTACTTC. Translation gives CASSPPVGTGVFQETQYF.

In its sample, this clonotype is large. Here the CDR3 reads CASMATLLEGRSDTQYF. The CDR3, as DNA: TGTGCCAGCATGGCGACCCTACTCGAAGGACGCTCAGATACGCAGTATTTT. The chain couples TRBV28 to TRBJ2-3; D call uncertain. CDR3 size: 17 residues. Germline CDR1 is MDHEN and CDR2 is SYDVKM. Trimming pared 7 bases from V and 4 bases from J, leaving 24 bases between.